These 25 T cell receptor beta chains were all obtained from the same sample, sequenced in a study of blood T cells in healthy people across ages. Primed by a sample-barcoded 5' primer and a J-beta primer mix, a second PCR proceeded for roughly 7 to 12 cycles. TCRdb re-called the 5' RACE reads with MiXCR, one entry per CDR3 protein. The sample has about 730,000 distinct CDR3 sequences; more than 40% are singletons. Sample: blood. These TCRs come from a woman aged 60-70 years in good health.

The CDR3 sequence: CASSLWTGDGYTF. Written as DNA, the CDR3 is TGTGCCAGCAGTTTATGGACAGGTGATGGCTACACCTTC. J is TRBJ1-2 and V is TRBV28; a weak D match, TRBD1 (6 bases). The germline V gene encodes CDR1 MDHEN and CDR2 SYDVKM. V was cut by 0 bases and J by 6 bases, with 8 bases left in between. The CDR3 totals 13 residues.

The chain employs TRBV20-1 and TRBJ2-2; TRBD1 aligns across 7 bases. V was pared by 5 bases and J by 5 bases, with 11 bases of the junction left unmatched. The CDR3 runs 15 residues. Germline V gene data show CDR1 as DFQATT and CDR2 as SNEGSKA (reference sequence). The DNA for the CDR3 is TGCAGTGCTCAACAGGGGAGCCAGGAAACCGGGGAGCTGTTTTTT. Translated: CSAQQGSQETGELFF.

This clonotype turned up a few times. The gene calls are TRBV20-1 and TRBJ2-3, with D perhaps matching TRBD1 (5 bases). Germline values: CDR1 DFQATT, CDR2 SNEGSKA (reference sequence). V was clipped by 4 bases and J by 5 bases, with 16 bases between them. This CDR3 contains 14 residues. In DNA, the CDR3 is TGCAGTGCTAACGTAGGGGCCGGTGGAGATACGCAGTATTTT. Protein product: CSANVGAGGDTQYF.

The V call is TRBV9, the J call TRBJ2-7; 14 positions match TRBD2. The germline gives CDR1 SGDLS, CDR2 YYNGEE. V shed 4 bases, J shed 7 bases, and the junction held 10 bases outside the gene matches. This CDR3 contains 16 residues. The CDR3 region is CASSPRLAGGYNEQYF. CDR3 DNA: TGTGCCAGCAGCCCTCGACTAGCGGGGGGGTACAATGAGCAGTACTTC.

The chain combines TRBV20-1 with TRBJ2-5, with D uncertain. The V and J ends lost 6 bases and 2 bases respectively, with 7 bases between them. The CDR3 covers 11 residues. The germline V gene has CDR1 DFQATT and CDR2 SNEGSKA (reference sequence). The DNA for the CDR3 is TGCAGTGCACGGATGCAAGAGACCCAGTACTTC. Translating it yields CSARMQETQYF.

This chain connects TRBV20-1 to TRBJ2-5, with 10 bases matching TRBD2. V dropped 5 bases and J dropped 6; count of bases not matched to a gene: 6. This CDR3 contains 13 residues. The germline V gene has CDR1 DFQATT and CDR2 SNEGSKA (reference sequence). The CDR3 spells CSAALAGIQTQYF. The CDR3, as DNA: TGCAGTGCTGCACTAGCGGGAATACAGACCCAGTACTTC.

The chain is built from TRBV12-3 or TRBV12-4 and TRBJ2-2; D is possibly TRBD1 (6 bases). Trimming removed 8 bases at V and 0 bases at J, with 13 bases between. The CDR3 runs to 15 residues. CDR3 bases: TGTGCCAGCGGGAACAGGGCCGCGAACACCGGGGAGCTGTTTTTT. Its protein is CASGNRAANTGELFF.

The genes are TRBV28 and TRBJ2-7; possibly TRBD1 or TRBD2 for D (5 bases each). Germline values: CDR1 MDHEN, CDR2 SYDVKM. This CDR3 is 14 amino acids long. V was trimmed by 5 bases and J by 8 bases, leaving 19 bases between them. The chain's CDR3 is CASSTGTEIEQQYF. Here the CDR3 DNA reads TGTGCCAGCAGTACCGGGACGGAGATCGAACAGCAGTACTTC.

The V and J genes are TRBV9 and TRBJ2-7; D not resolved. The germline V gene encodes CDR1 SGDLS and CDR2 YYNGEE. The CDR3 runs 14 residues. V was trimmed by 2 bases and J by 1 base, leaving 10 bases between them. The CDR3 spells CASSVASLSYEQYF. In DNA, the CDR3 is TGTGCCAGCAGCGTTGCCAGCTTATCCTACGAGCAGTACTTC.

The V gene is TRBV9, the J gene TRBJ2-2; TRBD2 is a possible D gene (6 bases). The V and J ends lost 3 bases and 4 bases respectively, with 13 bases between them. CDR3 size: 15 residues. Germline CDR1 reads SGDLS; CDR2 reads YYNGEE. The CDR3 nucleotides read TGTGCCAGCAGCGCCCGAAGCGGGTTCACCGGGGAGCTGTTTTTT. Translating gives CASSARSGFTGELFF.

The rearrangement joins TRBV2 to TRBJ2-7; 7 positions match TRBD1. After removal of 5 bases from V and 7 bases from J, the junction contained 17 bases not matched to a gene. Germline lookup yields CDR1 SNHLY and CDR2 FYNNEI. The CDR3 has 16 residues. The CDR3 region has the DNA TGTGCCAGCAGTCTACCGGAGACAGGGCTGAGCGATGAGCAGTACTTC. Amino acids: CASSLPETGLSDEQYF.

This rearrangement joins TRBV6-5 to TRBJ1-1; tentatively, D is TRBD1 (5 bases). The CDR3 is 15 amino acids. The germline gives CDR1 MNHEY, CDR2 SVGAGI. Trimming pared 2 bases from V and 0 bases from J, leaving 10 bases between. For the CDR3, the DNA is TGTGCCAGCAGTTACCAGGGAGGGTTGAACACTGAAGCTTTCTTT. Residues: CASSYQGGLNTEAFF.

Of note for this clonotype: A read error may produce the germline difference seen at one junction end. The chain links TRBV11-2 to TRBJ2-7; 9 nucleotides line up with TRBD1. This CDR3 has 15 residues. The germline V gene encodes CDR1 SGHAT and CDR2 FQNNGV. CDR3 sequence: CVSSPRTGDLYEQYF. The CDR3 DNA reads TGTGTCAGCAGCCCCCGGACAGGGGATCTCTACGAGCAGTACTTC.

The chain joins TRBV12-3 or TRBV12-4 to TRBJ1-4; 7 nucleotides line up with TRBD1. CDR3 size: 14 residues. Unmatched junction bases numbered 8, after V lost 10 bases and J lost 3 bases. DNA for the CDR3: TGTGCCACAGGGACAGTGGGAGCTAATGAAAAACTGTTTTTT. Translation: CATGTVGANEKLFF.

The chain combines TRBV4-3 with TRBJ1-2, with TRBD1 matching over 7 bases. CDR1 is LGHNA, CDR2 YSLEER, per germline. The CDR3 consists of 18 residues. V shed 0 bases, J shed 6 bases, and the junction held 16 bases outside the gene matches. The CDR3 region has the DNA TGCGCCAGCAGCCAAGACCACCCTAGACAGGGTGGGGAGGATGGCTACACCTTC. This translates into CASSQDHPRQGGEDGYTF.

This clonotype was recorded at least ten times. The chain employs TRBV7-9 and TRBJ1-2; D remains ambiguous. Per germline, CDR1 SEHNR and CDR2 FQNEAQ (reference sequence). V was shortened by 1 base and J by 1 base, with 4 bases between the two germline ends. The CDR3 totals 13 residues. CDR3 DNA: TGTGCCAGCAGCTTAGTCAGTAACTATGGCTACACCTTC. It yields the protein CASSLVSNYGYTF.

This clonotype was counted only a few times. The V call is TRBV6-5, the J call TRBJ2-3; the D gene is possibly TRBD2 (6 bases). Germline V gene sequence: CDR1 MNHEY, CDR2 SVGAGI. The CDR3 loop spans 14 amino acids. V was cut by 4 bases and J by 5 bases, with 13 bases left in between. The CDR3 DNA is TGTGCCAGCAGTTCTCCGGGACTGGGAGATACGCAGTATTTT. This sequence encodes CASSSPGLGDTQYF.

The sample holds a few counts of this clonotype. The CDR3 spells CSGVGSTDTQYF. CDR3 DNA sequence: TGCAGTGGGGTCGGGTCCACAGATACGCAGTATTTT. The rearrangement links TRBV20-1 to TRBJ2-3; no clear D. V lost 7 bases, J lost 2 bases, and 10 bases lay in between. The germline V gene encodes CDR1 DFQATT and CDR2 SNEGSKA (reference sequence). This CDR3 has 12 amino acids.

This clonotype was observed a handful of times. The rearrangement links TRBV7-2 to TRBJ1-6; 7 positions match TRBD1. Germline-derived CDR1 and CDR2 are SGHTA and FQGNSA. The CDR3 runs to 15 residues. V gave up 5 bases and J gave up 7 bases; unmatched junction bases: 8. The CDR3 DNA sequence: TGTGCCAGCAGCGCCCAGGGGGGGGGAAATTCACCCCTCCACTTT. Protein product: CASSAQGGGNSPLHF.

A remark on this clonotype: This may arise from a read error, as a much more abundant clone is one base away. The chain carries TRBV3-1 and TRBJ2-1; D call uncertain. The length of the CDR3 is 13 residues. CDR1 and CDR2 (germline): LGHDT, YNNKEL (reference sequence). DNA for the CDR3: TGTGCCAGCAGCCAACAGCTACAGAGCGAGCAGCACTTC. This sequence encodes CASSQQLQSEQHF.

This clonotype was detected only a few times. V gene TRBV20-1 combines with J gene TRBJ2-3; 11 bases are a match to TRBD2. The germline V gene has CDR1 DFQATT and CDR2 SNEGSKA (reference sequence). The CDR3 length is 16 residues. Trimming cost V 6 bases and J 4 bases; bases outside gene matches: 12. CDR3 sequence (DNA): TGCAGTGCCATGACACCCATGACTAGCGGGGCAGATACGCAGTATTTT. This sequence encodes CSAMTPMTSGADTQYF.

The rearrangement uses TRBV7-2 and TRBJ2-3; D could derive from TRBD1 or TRBD2 (5 bases each). Germline assignment: CDR1 SGHTA and CDR2 FQGNSA. V lost 3 bases and J lost 0, with 16 bases in between. The CDR3 extends over 17 amino acids. The CDR3 loop is CASSFLSGLSSTDTQYF. DNA of the CDR3: TGTGCCAGCAGCTTTCTTTCGGGGCTATCGAGCACAGATACGCAGTATTTT.

Here the CDR3 reads CASSLEYEKLFF. The CDR3 DNA reads as TGTGCCAGCAGTTTGGAGTATGAAAAACTGTTTTTT. The V call is TRBV12-3 or TRBV12-4, the J call TRBJ1-4; no reliable D call. The germline V and J ends were trimmed by 3 bases and 6 bases, with 5 bases remaining between them. The CDR3 consists of 12 residues.

This clonotype was seen a few times. This chain links TRBV9 with TRBJ2-1; the match to TRBD2 covers 10 bases. The V gene end was trimmed by 0 bases and the J gene end by 6 bases; junction bases not matched to a gene: 3. The CDR3 spans 15 residues. In germline, CDR1 is SGDLS, CDR2 YYNGEE. The chain's CDR3 is CASSVVGTSVNEQFF. For the CDR3, the DNA is TGTGCCAGCAGCGTAGTGGGGACTAGCGTCAATGAGCAGTTCTTC.

The chain joins TRBV20-1 to TRBJ1-2; no clear D. The CDR3 runs to 12 residues. In germline, CDR1 is DFQATT, CDR2 SNEGSKA (reference sequence). Trimming took 5 bases from V and 7 from J, leaving 14 bases between them. The CDR3 DNA reads as TGCAGTGCTTATGAGGGAATAAGTGGCTACACCTTC. Its protein product is CSAYEGISGYTF.